The 23 T cell receptor beta chains listed next were all sequenced from one sample in a study of blood T cell repertoires in COVID-19. Sequencing used immunoSEQ multiplex PCR; TCRdb keeps in-frame clones, though not all of them. The table has under 200,000 clones, 85% to 90% seen once; the top ten hold roughly 0.99%. Sequenced input: peripheral blood. These TCRs come from a man aged 18 to 29 with acute or convalescent COVID-19.

The chain couples TRBV4-1 to TRBJ2-1; the match to TRBD2 covers 11 bases. This CDR3 contains 17 residues. In germline, CDR1 is MGHRA, CDR2 YSYEKL. The V gene end was trimmed by 1 base and the J gene end by 4 bases; junction bases not matched to a gene: 6. The CDR3 DNA reads TGCGCCAGCAGCCAAGGCCCCCTAGCGGGGGGTTACAATGAGCAGTTCTTC. Its translation: CASSQGPLAGGYNEQFF.

This clone was counted a single time. This sample includes further DNA sequences coding for the same CDR3. This chain connects TRBV19 to TRBJ1-5; TRBD1 matches 9 bases. Trimming took 6 bases from V and 6 from J; bases not matched to a gene: 6. The CDR3 is 14 amino acids. Germline-derived CDR1 and CDR2 are LNHDA and SQIVND (reference sequence). For the CDR3, the DNA is TGTGCCAGTAGGCCGGGACAGGGTGGTCAGCCCCAGCATTTT. It encodes CASRPGQGGQPQHF.

On this clone itself: The same CDR3 also results from other DNA sequences found in this sample. CDR3 bases: TGTGCCAGCAGCCAGCGAGGAGCGAACACCGGGGAGCTGTTTTTT. It codes for CASSQRGANTGELFF. The genes are TRBV3-1 (or the pseudogene TRBV3-2) and TRBJ2-2; D gene unclear. Trimming shortened V by 3 bases and J by 0 bases, and 8 bases separated the two germline ends. The CDR3 spans 15 residues. Germline V gene sequence: CDR1 LGHDT, CDR2 YNNKEL (reference sequence).

The rearrangement links TRBV7-8 to TRBJ2-5; 8 positions agree with TRBD2. The germline V gene encodes CDR1 SGHVS and CDR2 FQNEAQ. With 2 bases clipped from V and 1 base from J, the junction kept 3 bases outside the gene matches. This CDR3 is 15 amino acids long. The CDR3 DNA reads TGTGCCAGCAGCTTAAGGCGGGGGGTCCAAGAGACCCAGTACTTC. Amino acid sequence: CASSLRRGVQETQYF.

The V call is TRBV11-1, the J call TRBJ2-7; 7 positions match TRBD1. The germline gives CDR1 SGHAT, CDR2 FQDESV (reference sequence). This CDR3 has 15 residues. The junction had 11 bases not matched to a gene; V was cut back by 5 bases and J by 4 bases. CDR3: CASSDTRQGRYEQYV. For the CDR3, the DNA is TGTGCCAGCAGCGATACAAGACAGGGTAGATACGAGCAGTACGTC.

The rearrangement links TRBV12-5 to TRBJ1-2, with D possibly matching TRBD1 (5 bases). This CDR3 comprises 17 residues. V lost 3 bases and J 2 bases, leaving 19 bases between the germline ends. The germline CDR1 and CDR2 sequences are LGHNT and FRNRAP. As DNA, the CDR3 is TGTGCTAGTGGTTTTGATATAACACCCGGGGGGAACTATGGCTACACCTTC. Its protein product is CASGFDITPGGNYGYTF.

This sequence joins TRBV2 and TRBJ2-2, with 7 bases identical to TRBD1. The junction had 4 bases not matched to a gene; V was cut back by 6 bases and J by 3 bases. CDR3 length equals 14 residues. The V gene's germline CDR1 is SNHLY and CDR2 FYNNEI. The CDR3 nucleotides are TGTGCCAGCAGACGACAGGGATACACCGGGGAGCTGTTTTTT. Its protein product is CASRRQGYTGELFF.

This rearrangement joins TRBV6-5 to TRBJ2-3, with TRBD1 identical over 9 bases. The V gene's germline CDR1 is MNHEY and CDR2 SVGAGI. Trimming cost V 6 bases and J 3 bases; bases outside gene matches: 1. The CDR3 spans 13 residues. The CDR3 here is CASRGQGTDTQYF. As DNA, the CDR3 is TGTGCCAGCAGAGGACAGGGGACAGATACGCAGTATTTT.

The chain's CDR3 is CASSLTGTNNYGYTF. CDR3 DNA: TGTGCCAGCAGCTTAACCGGGACAAATAACTATGGCTACACCTTC. J is TRBJ1-2 and V is TRBV9; a weak D match, TRBD1 (6 bases). From germline, CDR1 is SGDLS and CDR2 YYNGEE. V lost 4 bases, J lost 1 base, and 14 bases lay in between. This CDR3 comprises 15 residues.

The genes are TRBV15 and TRBJ1-3; TRBD1 might be the D (6 bases). This CDR3 is 15 amino acids long. Germline values: CDR1 LNHNV, CDR2 YYDKDF (reference sequence). Trimming pared 1 base from V and 8 bases from J, leaving 15 bases between. Here the CDR3 DNA reads TGTGCCACCAGCAGAGTTTTAGGGGGATTTGACACCATATATTTT. This gives the protein CATSRVLGGFDTIYF.

The V and J genes are TRBV30 and TRBJ1-4; 8 bases fit TRBD1. Germline CDR1 GTSNPN, CDR2 SVGIG (reference sequence). The CDR3 is 14 amino acids. The V and J ends lost 4 bases and 8 bases, in that order; junction bases with no gene match: 9. CDR3 region: CAWTPGQGREKLFF. DNA for the CDR3: TGTGCCTGGACACCCGGACAGGGACGGGAAAAACTGTTTTTT.

The rearrangement joins TRBV15 to TRBJ1-5; 7 positions match TRBD1. This CDR3 comprises 14 residues. Germline V gene sequence: CDR1 LNHNV, CDR2 YYDKDF (reference sequence). V gave up 3 bases and J gave up 6 bases; unmatched junction bases: 5. CDR3 in DNA: TGTGCCACCAGCAGGACAGGGAAGGGTCAGCCCCAGCATTTT. Its protein is CATSRTGKGQPQHF.

This clone was counted only a few times. This chain uses TRBV3-1 (or the pseudogene TRBV3-2) with TRBJ1-1, with TRBD1 matching over 8 bases. CDR1 and CDR2 from the germline V gene are LGHDT and YNNKEL (reference sequence). CDR3 length equals 16 residues. V trimming: 4 bases; J trimming: 0 bases; junction bases outside the gene matches: 7. The CDR3 DNA sequence: TGTGCCAGCAGCCGAAATGGACAGGGTATGAACACTGAAGCTTTCTTT. Translation: CASSRNGQGMNTEAFF.

The J gene is TRBJ1-6, the V gene TRBV10-3; the D is unclear. Looked up from germline, CDR1 is ENHRY and CDR2 is SYGVKD. This CDR3 has 14 amino acids. Trimming took 4 bases from V and 8 from J, leaving 12 bases between them. The CDR3 region is CAISVEGEDSPLHF. CDR3 in DNA: TGTGCCATCAGTGTTGAGGGAGAGGATTCACCCCTCCACTTT.

Only a few counts were recorded for this clone. The chain has TRBV11-2 and TRBJ1-2; the match to TRBD1 covers 8 bases. The CDR3 is 17 residues long. Germline loops: CDR1 SGHAT, CDR2 FQNNGV. V shed 2 bases and J 2 bases; nucleotides not matched to a gene: 10. DNA for the CDR3: TGTGCCAGCAGCTTACTGAAGCAGGGGGCGCGAAACTATGGCTACACCTTC. It codes for CASSLLKQGARNYGYTF.

The rearrangement joins TRBV12-3 or TRBV12-4 to TRBJ2-3; no clear D. CDR3 size: 12 residues. Trimming took off 3 bases at V and 4 bases at J, with 5 bases between the two ends. CDR3 sequence reads: CASSFFADTQYF. CDR3 coding DNA: TGTGCCAGCAGTTTTTTCGCAGATACGCAGTATTTT.

The chain combines TRBV6-5 with TRBJ1-2; no firm D call. From germline, CDR1 is MNHEY and CDR2 SVGAGI. The ends were cut back, 7 bases at V and 4 bases at J, with 13 bases in the middle. The CDR3 is 13 amino acids. The CDR3 loop reads CASNTVILYGYTF. CDR3 coding DNA: TGTGCCAGCAATACTGTTATCCTCTATGGCTACACCTTC.

The genes are TRBV7-9 and TRBJ1-3, with D perhaps matching TRBD1 (6 bases). CDR3 length equals 17 residues. The V end lost 5 bases, the J end lost 1 base, and 18 bases lay between the germline ends. Germline V CDR1 and CDR2: SEHNR, FQNEAQ (reference sequence). The CDR3 coding sequence is TGTGCCAGCAGCACCCTAGGGGGATCGGGGTCTGGAAACACCATATATTTT. Translating it yields CASSTLGGSGSGNTIYF.

The chain recombines TRBV7-2 with TRBJ2-2, with TRBD1 identical over 7 bases. This CDR3 region has 16 residues. The germline V gene has CDR1 SGHTA and CDR2 FQGNSA. J was trimmed by 1 base and V by 5 bases; bases with no gene match: 7. CDR3 nucleotides: TGTGCCAGCAGCGACAGGGTCGAAAGGAACACCGGGGAGCTGTTTTTT. Residues: CASSDRVERNTGELFF.

The chain joins TRBV6-5 to TRBJ1-2, with unresolved D. V was trimmed by 3 bases and J by 7 bases, leaving 9 bases between them. This CDR3 contains 12 residues. From germline, CDR1 is MNHEY and CDR2 SVGAGI. In DNA form, the CDR3 reads TGTGCCAGCAGTTATGGGCCCTCTGGCTACACCTTC. This translates into CASSYGPSGYTF.

This clone was recorded a few times. The chain carries TRBV3-1 (or the pseudogene TRBV3-2) and TRBJ2-1, with TRBD2 matching 12 bases. The CDR3 has 15 residues. Per germline, CDR1 LGHDT and CDR2 YNNKEL (reference sequence). V shed 5 bases and J 5 bases; nucleotides not matched to a gene: 4. This CDR3 reads CASSSLAGGHNEQFF. As DNA, the CDR3 is TGTGCCAGCAGCTCACTAGCGGGGGGCCACAATGAGCAGTTCTTC.

The chain is built from TRBV6-5 and TRBJ1-5; TRBD1 matches at 11 bases. J was trimmed by 6 bases and V by 2 bases; bases with no gene match: 0. The CDR3 loop spans 14 amino acids. Germline assignment: CDR1 MNHEY and CDR2 SVGAGI. The CDR3 reads CASSYGTGGQPQHF. The CDR3 DNA sequence: TGTGCCAGCAGTTACGGGACAGGGGGTCAGCCCCAGCATTTT.

The rearrangement joins TRBV14 to TRBJ1-2; D not certain. Germline V gene data show CDR1 as SGHDN and CDR2 as FVKESK. The CDR3 totals 15 residues. V shed 2 bases and J shed 0 bases, with 10 bases lying between them. For the CDR3, the DNA is TGTGCCAGCAGCCAACAGGCACTAGCTAACTATGGCTACACCTTC. It specifies CASSQQALANYGYTF. Full variable domain (remainder filled in from reference TRBV14 and TRBJ1-2): EAGVTQFPSHSVIEKGQTVTLRCDPISGHDNLYWYRRVMGKEIKFLLHFVKESKQDESGMPNNRFLAERTGGTYSTLKVQPAELEDSGVYFCASSQQALANYGYTFGSGTRLTVV.